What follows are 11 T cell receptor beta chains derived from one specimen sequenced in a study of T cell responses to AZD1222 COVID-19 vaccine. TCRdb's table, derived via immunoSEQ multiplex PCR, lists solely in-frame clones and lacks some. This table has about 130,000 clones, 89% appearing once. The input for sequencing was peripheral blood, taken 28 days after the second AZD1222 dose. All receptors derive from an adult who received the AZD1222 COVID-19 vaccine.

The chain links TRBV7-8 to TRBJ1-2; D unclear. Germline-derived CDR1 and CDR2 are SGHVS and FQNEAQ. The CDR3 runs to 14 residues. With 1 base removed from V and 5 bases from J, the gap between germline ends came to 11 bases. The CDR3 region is CASSLGETLYGYTF. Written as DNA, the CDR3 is TGTGCCAGCAGCTTAGGGGAGACTTTATATGGCTACACCTTC.

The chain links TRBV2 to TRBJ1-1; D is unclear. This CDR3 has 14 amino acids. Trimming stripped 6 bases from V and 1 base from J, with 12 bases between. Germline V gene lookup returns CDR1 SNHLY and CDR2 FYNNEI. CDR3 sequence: CASRATEPNTEAFF. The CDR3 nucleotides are TGTGCCAGCAGGGCTACAGAACCGAACACTGAAGCTTTCTTT.

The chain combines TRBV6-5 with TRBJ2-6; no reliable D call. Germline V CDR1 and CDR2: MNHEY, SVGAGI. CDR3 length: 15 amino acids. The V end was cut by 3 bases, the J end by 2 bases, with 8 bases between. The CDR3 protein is CASSYSGAGANVLTF. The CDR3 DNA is TGTGCCAGCAGTTATTCCGGAGCTGGGGCCAACGTCCTGACTTTC.

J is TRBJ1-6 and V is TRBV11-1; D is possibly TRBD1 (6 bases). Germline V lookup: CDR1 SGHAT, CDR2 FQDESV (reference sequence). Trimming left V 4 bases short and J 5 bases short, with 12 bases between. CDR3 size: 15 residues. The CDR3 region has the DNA TGTGCCAGCAGCTCCGGACAGCCAAATAATTCACCCCTCCACTTT. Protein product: CASSSGQPNNSPLHF.

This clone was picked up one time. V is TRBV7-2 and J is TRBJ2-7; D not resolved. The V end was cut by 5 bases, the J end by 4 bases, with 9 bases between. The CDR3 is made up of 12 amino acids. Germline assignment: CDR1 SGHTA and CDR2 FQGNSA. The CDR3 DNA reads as TGTGCCAGCAGCCCTGACCGTTACGAGCAGTACTTC. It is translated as CASSPDRYEQYF.

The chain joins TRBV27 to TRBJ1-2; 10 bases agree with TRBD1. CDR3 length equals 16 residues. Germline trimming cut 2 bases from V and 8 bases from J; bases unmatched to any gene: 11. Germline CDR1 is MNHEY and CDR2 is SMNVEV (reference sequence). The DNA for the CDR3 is TGTGCCAGCAGTTTAGGGGGACAGGGGATTCATATAGGCTACACCTTC. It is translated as CASSLGGQGIHIGYTF.

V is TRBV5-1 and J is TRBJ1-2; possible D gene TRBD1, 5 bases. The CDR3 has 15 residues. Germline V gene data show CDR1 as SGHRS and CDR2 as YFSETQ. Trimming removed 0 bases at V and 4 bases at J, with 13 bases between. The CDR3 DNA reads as TGCGCCAGCAGCTTGGCCGCGGGGCACGGCTATGGCTACACCTTC. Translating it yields CASSLAAGHGYGYTF.

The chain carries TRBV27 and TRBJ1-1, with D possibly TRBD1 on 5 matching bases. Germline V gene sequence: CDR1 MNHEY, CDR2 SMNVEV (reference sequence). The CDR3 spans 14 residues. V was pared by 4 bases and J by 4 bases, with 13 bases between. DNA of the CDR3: TGTGCCAGCAGTTCCCCGGGGCTCGGCACTGAAGCTTTCTTT. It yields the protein CASSSPGLGTEAFF.

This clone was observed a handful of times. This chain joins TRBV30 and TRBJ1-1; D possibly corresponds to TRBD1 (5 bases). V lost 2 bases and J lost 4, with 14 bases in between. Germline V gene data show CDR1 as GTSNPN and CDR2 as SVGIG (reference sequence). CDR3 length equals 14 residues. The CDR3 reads CAWSSGNSGTEAFF. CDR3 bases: TGTGCCTGGAGTTCAGGGAACTCTGGCACTGAAGCTTTCTTT.

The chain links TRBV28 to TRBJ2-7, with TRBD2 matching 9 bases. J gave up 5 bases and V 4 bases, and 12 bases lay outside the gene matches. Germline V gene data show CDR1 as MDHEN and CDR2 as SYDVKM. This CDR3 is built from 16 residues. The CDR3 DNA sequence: TGTGCCAGCAGTTCTCTCTTAGCGGGGGCAATAGACGAGCAGTACTTC. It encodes CASSSLLAGAIDEQYF.

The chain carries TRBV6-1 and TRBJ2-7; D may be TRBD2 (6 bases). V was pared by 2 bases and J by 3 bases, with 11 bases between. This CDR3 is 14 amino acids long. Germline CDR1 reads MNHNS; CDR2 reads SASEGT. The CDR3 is CASSETGRNYEQYF. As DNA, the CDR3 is TGTGCCAGCAGTGAAACTGGGAGGAACTACGAGCAGTACTTC.